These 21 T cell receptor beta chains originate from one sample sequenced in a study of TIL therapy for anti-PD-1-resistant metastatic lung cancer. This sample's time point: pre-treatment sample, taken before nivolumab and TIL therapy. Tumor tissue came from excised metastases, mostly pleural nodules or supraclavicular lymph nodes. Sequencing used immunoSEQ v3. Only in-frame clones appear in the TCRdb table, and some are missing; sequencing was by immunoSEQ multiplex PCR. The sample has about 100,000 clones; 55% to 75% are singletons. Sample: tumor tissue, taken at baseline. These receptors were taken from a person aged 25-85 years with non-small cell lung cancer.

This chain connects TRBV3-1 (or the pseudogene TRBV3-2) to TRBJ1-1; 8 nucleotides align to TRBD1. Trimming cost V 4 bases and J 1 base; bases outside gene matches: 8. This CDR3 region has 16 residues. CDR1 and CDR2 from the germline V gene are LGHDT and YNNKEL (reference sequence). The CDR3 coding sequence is TGTGCCAGCAGCCTAGCCGCCGGGACAGGGAACACTGAAGCTTTCTTT. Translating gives CASSLAAGTGNTEAFF.

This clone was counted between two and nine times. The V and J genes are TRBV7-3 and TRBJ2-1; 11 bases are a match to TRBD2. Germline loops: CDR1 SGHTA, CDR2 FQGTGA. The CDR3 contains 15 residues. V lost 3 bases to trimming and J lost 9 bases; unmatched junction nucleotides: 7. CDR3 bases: TGTGCCAGCAGCTTGACTAGCGGGACTGCTTCTGAGCAGTTCTTC. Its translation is CASSLTSGTASEQFF.

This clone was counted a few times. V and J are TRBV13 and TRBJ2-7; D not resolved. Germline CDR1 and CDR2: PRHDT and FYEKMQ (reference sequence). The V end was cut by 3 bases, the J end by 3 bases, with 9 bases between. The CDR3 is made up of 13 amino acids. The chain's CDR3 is CASSLTGYYEQYF. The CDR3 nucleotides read TGTGCCAGCAGCTTGACCGGGTACTACGAGCAGTACTTC.

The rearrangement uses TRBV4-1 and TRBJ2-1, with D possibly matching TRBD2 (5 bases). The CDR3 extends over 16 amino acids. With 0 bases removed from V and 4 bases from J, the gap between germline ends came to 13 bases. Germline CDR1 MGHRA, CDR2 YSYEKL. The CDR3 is CASSQDSASRYNEQFF. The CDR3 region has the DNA TGCGCCAGCAGCCAAGATTCGGCTAGCCGTTACAATGAGCAGTTCTTC.

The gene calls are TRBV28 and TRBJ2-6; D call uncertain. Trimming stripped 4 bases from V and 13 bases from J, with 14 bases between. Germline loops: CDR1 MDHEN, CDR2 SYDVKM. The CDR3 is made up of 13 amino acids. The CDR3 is CASSSRTPMVLTF. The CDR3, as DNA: TGTGCCAGCAGTTCCAGGACCCCTATGGTCCTGACTTTC.

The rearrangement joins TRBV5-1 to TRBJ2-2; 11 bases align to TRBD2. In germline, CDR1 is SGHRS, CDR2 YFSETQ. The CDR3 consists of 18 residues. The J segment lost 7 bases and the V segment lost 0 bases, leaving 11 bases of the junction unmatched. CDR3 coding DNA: TGCGCCAGCAGCTTGGAACTAGCGGGGGCCAGCTTGGTCGGGGAGCTGTTTTTT. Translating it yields CASSLELAGASLVGELFF.

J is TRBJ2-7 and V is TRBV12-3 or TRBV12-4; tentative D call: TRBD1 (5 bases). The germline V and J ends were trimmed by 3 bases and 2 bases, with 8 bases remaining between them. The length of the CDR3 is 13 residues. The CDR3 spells CASSFDSTYEQYF. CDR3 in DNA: TGTGCCAGCAGTTTTGACAGCACCTACGAGCAGTACTTC.

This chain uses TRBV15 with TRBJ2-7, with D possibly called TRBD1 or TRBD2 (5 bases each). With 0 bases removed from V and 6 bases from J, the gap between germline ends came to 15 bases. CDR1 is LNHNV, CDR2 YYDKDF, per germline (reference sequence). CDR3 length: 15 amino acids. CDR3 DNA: TGTGCCACCAGCAGAGATGTTGGGGGAGTTATCGAGCAGTACTTC. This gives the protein CATSRDVGGVIEQYF.

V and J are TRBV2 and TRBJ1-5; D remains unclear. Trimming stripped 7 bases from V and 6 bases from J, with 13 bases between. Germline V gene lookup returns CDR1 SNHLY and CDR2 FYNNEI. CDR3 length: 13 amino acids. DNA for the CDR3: TGTGCCAGCACCGAGGAGTCGGGTCAGCCCCAGCATTTT. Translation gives CASTEESGQPQHF.

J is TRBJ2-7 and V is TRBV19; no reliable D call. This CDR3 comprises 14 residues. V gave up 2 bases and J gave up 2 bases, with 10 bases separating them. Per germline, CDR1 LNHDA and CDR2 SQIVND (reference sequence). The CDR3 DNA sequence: TGTGCCAGTAGTATATCCAGAAATACCTACGAGCAGTACTTC. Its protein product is CASSISRNTYEQYF.

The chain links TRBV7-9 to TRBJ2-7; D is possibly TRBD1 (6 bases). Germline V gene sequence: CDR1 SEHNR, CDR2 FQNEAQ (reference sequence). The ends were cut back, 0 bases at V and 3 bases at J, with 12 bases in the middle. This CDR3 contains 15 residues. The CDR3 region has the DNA TGTGCCAGCAGCTTAGCGTCAGGGGTCTACTACGAGCAGTACTTC. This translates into CASSLASGVYYEQYF.

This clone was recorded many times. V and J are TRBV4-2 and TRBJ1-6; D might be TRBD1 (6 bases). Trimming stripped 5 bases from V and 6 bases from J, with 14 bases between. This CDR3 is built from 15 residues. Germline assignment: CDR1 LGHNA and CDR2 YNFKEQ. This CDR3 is CASSDSQGFNSPLHF. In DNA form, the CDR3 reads TGTGCCAGCAGCGATTCCCAGGGGTTTAATTCACCCCTCCACTTT.

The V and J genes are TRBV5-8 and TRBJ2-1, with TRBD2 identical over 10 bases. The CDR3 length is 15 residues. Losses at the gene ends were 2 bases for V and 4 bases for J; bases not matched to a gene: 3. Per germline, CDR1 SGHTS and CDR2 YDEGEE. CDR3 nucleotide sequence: TGTGCCAGCAGCTTTGAACTAGCGGGATACAATGAGCAGTTCTTC. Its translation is CASSFELAGYNEQFF.

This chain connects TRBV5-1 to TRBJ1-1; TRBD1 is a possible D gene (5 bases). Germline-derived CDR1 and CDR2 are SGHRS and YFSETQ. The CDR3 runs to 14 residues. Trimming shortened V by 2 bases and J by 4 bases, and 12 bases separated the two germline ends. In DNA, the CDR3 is TGCGCCAGCAGCTTTTACCAGGGTCGCACTGAAGCTTTCTTT. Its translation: CASSFYQGRTEAFF.

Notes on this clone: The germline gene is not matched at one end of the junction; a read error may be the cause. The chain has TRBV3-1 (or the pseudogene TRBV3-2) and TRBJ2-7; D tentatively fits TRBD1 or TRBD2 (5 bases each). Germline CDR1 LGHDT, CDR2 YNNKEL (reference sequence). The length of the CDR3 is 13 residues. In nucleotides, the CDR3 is TGTGCCAGCAGCTTGGGACCCTCCGACGAGCAGTACTTC. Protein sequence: CASSLGPSDEQYF.

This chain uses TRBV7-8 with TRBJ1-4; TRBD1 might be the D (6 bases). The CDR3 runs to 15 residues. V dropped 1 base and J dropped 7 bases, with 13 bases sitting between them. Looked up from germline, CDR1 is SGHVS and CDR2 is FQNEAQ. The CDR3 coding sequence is TGTGCCAGCAGCTTAGTCAGGGGCGAGCGTGAAAAACTGTTTTTT. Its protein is CASSLVRGEREKLFF.

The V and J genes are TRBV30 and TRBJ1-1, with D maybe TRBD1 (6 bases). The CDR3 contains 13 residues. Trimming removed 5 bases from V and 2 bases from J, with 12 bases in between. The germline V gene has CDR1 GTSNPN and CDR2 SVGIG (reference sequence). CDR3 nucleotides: TGTGCCTGGGAGCTACAGGGAAACACTGAAGCTTTCTTT. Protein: CAWELQGNTEAFF.

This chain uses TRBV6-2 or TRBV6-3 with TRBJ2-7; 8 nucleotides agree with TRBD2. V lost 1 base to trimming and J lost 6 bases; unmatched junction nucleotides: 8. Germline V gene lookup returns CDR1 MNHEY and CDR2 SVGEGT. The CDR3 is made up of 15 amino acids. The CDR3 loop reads CASSYWLAGISEQYF. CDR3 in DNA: TGTGCCAGCAGTTACTGGCTAGCGGGTATCTCCGAGCAGTACTTC.

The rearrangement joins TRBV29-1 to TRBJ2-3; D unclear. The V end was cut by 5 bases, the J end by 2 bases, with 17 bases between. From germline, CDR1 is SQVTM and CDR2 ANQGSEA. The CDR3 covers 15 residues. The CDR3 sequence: CSVKGRRHATDTQYF. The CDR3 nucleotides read TGCAGCGTTAAAGGGCGGAGACACGCCACAGATACGCAGTATTTT.

The CDR3 sequence: CASSSRGNTGELFF. The CDR3 nucleotides are TGTGCCAGCAGCTCTAGAGGGAACACCGGGGAGCTGTTTTTT. The V and J genes are TRBV11-3 and TRBJ2-2; no definite D call. Germline loops: CDR1 SGHNT, CDR2 YENEEA. This CDR3 contains 14 residues. V shed 4 bases and J shed 1 base, with 7 bases lying between them.

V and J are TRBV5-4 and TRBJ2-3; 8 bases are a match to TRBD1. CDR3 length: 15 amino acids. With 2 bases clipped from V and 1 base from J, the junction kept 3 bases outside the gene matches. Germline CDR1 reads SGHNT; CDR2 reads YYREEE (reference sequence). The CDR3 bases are TGTGCCAGCAGCTTCCCGGGACAGGGCACAGATACGCAGTATTTT. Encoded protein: CASSFPGQGTDTQYF.